A single sample is the source of the 24 T cell receptor beta chains below, sequenced in a study of CD8+ T cells in alopecia areata. As for treatment: oral pan-JAK inhibitor, 5-10 mg twice daily. Reverse transcription of extracted RNA yielded cDNA, which provided the sequencing template. Produced via immunoSEQ multiplex PCR; TCRdb's table is partial and in-frame only. This sample has 170,000 or so clones, with about 60% found just once. The material sequenced was CD8+ T cells sorted from blood, taken at week 24, from a patient treated with tofacitinib. The receptors derive from a human donor with alopecia areata.

The V gene is TRBV4-1, the J gene TRBJ2-1, with D unresolved. Trimming cost V 0 bases and J 7 bases, with 7 bases left between them. The CDR3 contains 13 residues. From germline, CDR1 is MGHRA and CDR2 YSYEKL. The CDR3 is CASSQEGWNEQFF. In DNA, the CDR3 is TGCGCCAGCAGCCAAGAGGGGTGGAATGAGCAGTTCTTC.

The J gene is TRBJ1-2, the V gene TRBV27; possible D gene TRBD1, 6 bases. Germline assignment: CDR1 MNHEY and CDR2 SMNVEV (reference sequence). The CDR3 consists of 13 residues. Deletions cut 3 bases from V and 8 bases from J, with 13 bases between. DNA for the CDR3: TGTGCCAGCAGTTTTGGGGGGCGCTTCGGCTACACCTTC. It codes for CASSFGGRFGYTF.

This clone appeared a few times. This chain joins TRBV5-1 and TRBJ1-1, with D possibly being TRBD1 (6 bases). Germline CDR1 and CDR2: SGHRS and YFSETQ. CDR3 size: 16 residues. The V end lost 3 bases, the J end lost 1 base, and 16 bases lay between the germline ends. This CDR3 reads CASSSPSDSPNTEAFF. CDR3 bases: TGCGCCAGCAGCTCCCCCTCGGACAGCCCGAACACTGAAGCTTTCTTT.

In this sample, this clone turned up a few times. The rearrangement joins TRBV6-5 to TRBJ2-6; no clear D. This CDR3 is built from 14 residues. Germline lookup yields CDR1 MNHEY and CDR2 SVGAGI. V was pared by 6 bases and J by 0 bases, with 6 bases between. Here the CDR3 reads CASSTLSGANVLTF. The DNA of the CDR3 is TGTGCCAGCAGCACACTCTCTGGGGCCAACGTCCTGACTTTC.

The chain recombines TRBV6-5 with TRBJ2-2; the match to TRBD1 covers 8 bases. The V and J ends lost 2 bases and 4 bases, in that order; junction bases with no gene match: 3. In germline, CDR1 is MNHEY, CDR2 SVGAGI. The CDR3 is 15 amino acids. Here the CDR3 DNA reads TGTGCCAGCAGTTACCATACAGGGGGCACCGGGGAGCTGTTTTTT. This codes for CASSYHTGGTGELFF.

The chain is built from TRBV14 and TRBJ2-5; D is unclear. V was clipped by 4 bases and J by 2 bases, with 14 bases between them. Germline lookup yields CDR1 SGHDN and CDR2 FVKESK. The CDR3 loop spans 15 amino acids. The CDR3 reads CASSPRVWGQETQYF. CDR3 bases: TGTGCCAGCAGCCCCCGCGTCTGGGGACAAGAGACCCAGTACTTC.

This clone was recorded a few times. The V call is TRBV30, the J call TRBJ2-1; D might be TRBD2 (7 bases). This CDR3 is built from 14 residues. CDR1 and CDR2 from the germline V gene are GTSNPN and SVGIG (reference sequence). The V end was cut by 0 bases, the J end by 6 bases, with 12 bases between. In DNA form, the CDR3 reads TGTGCCTGGAGTGTTGGGGGGGGGCCCAATGAGCAGTTCTTC. Its protein product is CAWSVGGGPNEQFF.

The chain links TRBV29-1 to TRBJ2-3, with no clear D. Germline V gene lookup returns CDR1 SQVTM and CDR2 ANQGSEA. Trimming took 2 bases from V and 13 from J, leaving 10 bases between them. CDR3 length equals 10 residues. This CDR3 reads CSVEWGVEYF. The CDR3 DNA follows: TGCAGCGTTGAATGGGGTGTGGAGTATTTT.

The rearrangement links TRBV9 to TRBJ1-1; the D is unclear. CDR3 length: 14 residues. Germline assignment: CDR1 SGDLS and CDR2 YYNGEE. V was clipped by 0 bases and J by 2 bases, with 8 bases between them. The CDR3 spells CASSVASGNTEAFF. CDR3 in DNA: TGTGCCAGCAGCGTAGCTTCGGGTAACACTGAAGCTTTCTTT.

This sequence joins TRBV30 and TRBJ1-2; D call uncertain. V lost 2 bases and J 0 bases, leaving 13 bases between the germline ends. This CDR3 is built from 15 residues. Germline CDR1 reads GTSNPN; CDR2 reads SVGIG (reference sequence). The CDR3 region has the DNA TGTGCCTGGAGTTTGGGTATGGGGACTAACTATGGCTACACCTTC. Amino acids: CAWSLGMGTNYGYTF.

This clone was observed a handful of times. The V and J genes are TRBV27 and TRBJ2-1; D ambiguous. V lost 8 bases to trimming and J lost 0 bases, with 5 bases between them. This CDR3 has 12 residues. CDR1 is MNHEY, CDR2 SMNVEV, per germline (reference sequence). CDR3 amino acids: CASVGSYNEQFF. DNA for the CDR3: TGTGCCAGCGTAGGCTCCTACAATGAGCAGTTCTTC.

The V and J genes are TRBV5-1 and TRBJ2-7, with D unresolved. This CDR3 is built from 14 residues. V dropped 2 bases and J dropped 3 bases, with 12 bases sitting between them. Germline V gene sequence: CDR1 SGHRS, CDR2 YFSETQ. CDR3 region: CASSFPGQSYEQYF. In DNA form, the CDR3 reads TGCGCCAGCAGCTTCCCCGGCCAGAGCTACGAGCAGTACTTC.

V is TRBV6-1 and J is TRBJ2-1; TRBD1 aligns across 9 bases. This CDR3 is built from 14 residues. V lost 7 bases to trimming and J lost 8 bases; unmatched junction nucleotides: 9. CDR1 and CDR2 from the germline V gene are MNHNS and SASEGT. Here the CDR3 reads CASNPGQGSDEQFF. The CDR3 nucleotides are TGTGCCAGCAACCCGGGACAGGGTTCCGATGAGCAGTTCTTC.

V and J are TRBV7-9 and TRBJ2-7, with D possibly matching TRBD1 (5 bases). In germline, CDR1 is SEHNR, CDR2 FQNEAQ (reference sequence). This CDR3 is 12 amino acids long. V was clipped by 6 bases and J by 2 bases, with 8 bases between them. CDR3: CASSLTAYEQYF. As DNA, the CDR3 is TGTGCCAGCAGTTTGACAGCCTACGAGCAGTACTTC.

This clone was seen just once. The chain couples TRBV5-6 to TRBJ2-7; D is possibly TRBD1 (5 bases). The V gene's germline CDR1 is SGHDT and CDR2 YYEEEE. The V and J ends lost 0 bases and 0 bases respectively, with 10 bases between them. CDR3 length: 15 residues. The CDR3 DNA follows: TGTGCCAGCAGCTTGGATCCAGGGAACTCCTACGAGCAGTACTTC. Its protein is CASSLDPGNSYEQYF.

The V call is TRBV11-2, the J call TRBJ2-1; D uncertain. V was shortened by 2 bases and J by 0 bases, with 2 bases between the two germline ends. The CDR3 has 13 amino acids. Germline V lookup: CDR1 SGHAT, CDR2 FQNNGV. The CDR3 region is CASSLNSYNEQFF. The DNA of the CDR3 is TGTGCCAGCAGCTTAAACTCCTACAATGAGCAGTTCTTC.

V and J are TRBV15 and TRBJ2-7; 7 nucleotides agree with TRBD1. CDR1 is LNHNV, CDR2 YYDKDF, per germline (reference sequence). Germline trimming cut 4 bases from V and 2 bases from J; bases unmatched to any gene: 2. The CDR3 sequence is 13 residues long. The CDR3 coding sequence is TGTGCCACCAGCACGCAGGGGGCCTACGAGCAGTACTTC. Its protein product is CATSTQGAYEQYF.

A remark on this clone: A junction boundary mismatches the germline segment, possibly from a read error. The chain joins TRBV25-1 to TRBJ2-3; no definite D call. The germline V gene encodes CDR1 MGHDK and CDR2 SYGVNS. This CDR3 is built from 11 residues. CDR3 nucleotides: TGTGCCAGCATGGCCACAAATACGCAGTATTTT. Protein: CASMATNTQYF.

The rearrangement joins TRBV15 to TRBJ2-5; maybe TRBD1 (6 bases). This CDR3 has 15 amino acids. The germline CDR1 and CDR2 sequences are LNHNV and YYDKDF (reference sequence). V was pared by 2 bases and J by 2 bases, with 12 bases between. CDR3 sequence reads: CATSRQRTVQETQYF. The CDR3 coding sequence is TGTGCCACCAGCAGACAACGGACAGTACAAGAGACCCAGTACTTC.

The chain has TRBV6-1 and TRBJ2-5; a possible D gene is TRBD2 (6 bases). Germline CDR1 reads MNHNS; CDR2 reads SASEGT. V lost 3 bases and J lost 0, with 17 bases in between. The CDR3 length is 17 residues. The CDR3 loop reads CASSDSSGRWYQETQYF. The CDR3 DNA follows: TGTGCCAGCAGTGATTCTTCTGGGAGGTGGTACCAAGAGACCCAGTACTTC.

This clone has just a few counts. The chain carries TRBV7-9 and TRBJ1-6, with 10 bases fitting TRBD1. Germline assignment: CDR1 SEHNR and CDR2 FQNEAQ (reference sequence). Unmatched junction bases numbered 5, after V lost 6 bases and J lost 9 bases. The CDR3 runs to 14 residues. The CDR3 DNA reads as TGTGCCAGCAGGACGGGACAGGGGAGTTCACCCCTCCACTTT. Protein product: CASRTGQGSSPLHF.

This clone was found a few times. This chain uses TRBV6-6 with TRBJ1-2; 7 bases are shared with TRBD1. The CDR3 extends over 14 amino acids. The germline V gene encodes CDR1 MNHNY and CDR2 SVGAGI (reference sequence). Germline trimming cut 1 base from V and 3 bases from J; bases unmatched to any gene: 2. The DNA for the CDR3 is TGTGCCAGCAGTTACTACAGGGGTGACTATGGCTACACCTTC. It codes for CASSYYRGDYGYTF.

This chain links TRBV4-1 with TRBJ1-5; unclear D gene. Germline CDR1 and CDR2: MGHRA and YSYEKL. CDR3 size: 15 residues. The V and J ends lost 0 bases and 3 bases respectively, with 9 bases between them. For the CDR3, the DNA is TGCGCCAGCAGCCAAGACGGAGGGCTCAATCAGCCCCAGCATTTT. It specifies CASSQDGGLNQPQHF.

V and J are TRBV6-5 and TRBJ1-3; D remains ambiguous. Germline V CDR1 and CDR2: MNHEY, SVGAGI. V lost 6 bases and J lost 4, with 4 bases in between. CDR3 length equals 11 residues. CDR3 residues: CASSQGNTIYF. The CDR3 DNA is TGTGCCAGCAGCCAGGGAAACACCATATATTTT.